The 21 T cell receptor beta chains presented below share a single source sample, sequenced in a study of T-cell reconstitution after alpha-beta-depleted transplantation in children. Preparation of the TCRbeta library was carried out with unique molecular identifiers. TCRdb redid the calling of the PCR reads with MiXCR, one entry per CDR3 protein. The sample lists hundreds of thousands of distinct CDR3 sequences; around 14% were seen once. The sequenced sample was PBMCs, obtained before TCRalphabeta/CD19-depleted stem cell transplant. Source of these receptors: a girl aged 2-10 years with congenital amegakaryocytic thrombocytopenia, due to receive a stem cell transplant.

Ten or more counts support this clonotype. This sequence joins TRBV6-5 and TRBJ2-1; D possibly matches TRBD1 or TRBD2 (5 bases each). This CDR3 spans 12 amino acids. V was trimmed by 5 bases and J by 12 bases, leaving 14 bases between them. Germline V gene lookup returns CDR1 MNHEY and CDR2 SVGAGI. The CDR3: CASSRRGVGQFF. The CDR3 DNA sequence: TGTGCCAGCAGTCGCCGGGGCGTGGGGCAGTTCTTC.

The chain joins TRBV5-1 to TRBJ1-1; D is ambiguous. The CDR3 has 14 residues. Trimming took 0 bases from V and 1 from J, leaving 7 bases between them. The germline gives CDR1 SGHRS, CDR2 YFSETQ. DNA of the CDR3: TGCGCCAGCAGCTTGGCGTCGACGAACACTGAAGCTTTCTTT. It encodes CASSLASTNTEAFF.

There are many counts of this clonotype. The V and J genes are TRBV10-3 and TRBJ2-3, with 8 positions matching TRBD2. V lost 7 bases to trimming and J lost 3 bases; unmatched junction nucleotides: 6. This CDR3 is built from 14 residues. Germline lookup yields CDR1 ENHRY and CDR2 SYGVKD. The CDR3 bases are TGTGCCATCAAAACGGGAGGGCCGACAGATACGCAGTATTTT. Translation: CAIKTGGPTDTQYF.

The J gene is TRBJ2-7, the V gene TRBV29-1, with 10 positions matching TRBD1. The CDR3 is made up of 14 amino acids. Trimming removed 3 bases from V and 3 bases from J; junction bases left unmatched: 5. Germline V gives CDR1 SQVTM, CDR2 ANQGSEA. The chain's CDR3 is CSVDLRDRGYEQYF. Here the CDR3 DNA reads TGCAGCGTTGACCTCCGGGACAGGGGCTACGAGCAGTACTTC.

This clonotype was found many times. V is TRBV20-1 and J is TRBJ2-1; D is uncertain. The V gene lost 0 bases and the J gene lost 9 bases, with 9 bases spanning the gap. Germline V CDR1 and CDR2: DFQATT, SNEGSKA (reference sequence). The length of the CDR3 is 12 residues. The CDR3 nucleotides are TGCAGTGCTAGAGATATGCAAGCTGAGCAGTTCTTC. Translation gives CSARDMQAEQFF.

The chain links TRBV27 to TRBJ1-2, with TRBD1 matching 8 bases. Germline CDR1 reads MNHEY; CDR2 reads SMNVEV (reference sequence). V lost 4 bases to trimming and J lost 5 bases; unmatched junction nucleotides: 9. The CDR3 has 15 amino acids. This CDR3 is CASSSGGPGGYGYTF. The CDR3 coding sequence is TGTGCCAGCAGTTCAGGGGGCCCGGGGGGTTATGGCTACACCTTC.

A few counts support this clonotype. V gene TRBV28 combines with J gene TRBJ2-7; 10 nucleotides line up with TRBD2. V shed 0 bases, J shed 5 bases, and the junction held 7 bases outside the gene matches. This CDR3 spans 16 amino acids. Germline lookup yields CDR1 MDHEN and CDR2 SYDVKM. The CDR3 protein is CASSLWSSGRVDEQYF. The DNA of the CDR3 is TGTGCCAGCAGTTTATGGTCTAGCGGGAGAGTCGACGAGCAGTACTTC.

This clonotype was observed many times. V gene TRBV20-1 combines with J gene TRBJ1-2; D may be TRBD1 (6 bases). V was pared by 0 bases and J by 6 bases, with 14 bases between. Germline values: CDR1 DFQATT, CDR2 SNEGSKA (reference sequence). This CDR3 is 14 amino acids long. The chain's CDR3 is CSARDPRGSDGYTF. The CDR3, as DNA: TGCAGTGCTAGAGATCCCAGGGGCTCGGATGGCTACACCTTC.

This clonotype was seen many times. The chain uses TRBV3-1 and TRBJ2-5; tentatively, D is TRBD2 (5 bases). Germline CDR1 reads LGHDT; CDR2 reads YNNKEL (reference sequence). The CDR3 contains 15 residues. V dropped 3 bases and J dropped 5 bases, with 16 bases sitting between them. CDR3 amino acids: CASSQNAPGSETQYF. CDR3 DNA sequence: TGTGCCAGCAGCCAGAATGCCCCGGGATCGGAGACCCAGTACTTC.

At least ten counts were recorded for this clonotype. This chain connects TRBV10-3 to TRBJ1-2; D may be TRBD1 (5 bases). Trimming took off 0 bases at V and 7 bases at J, with 9 bases between the two ends. The CDR3 has 13 amino acids. Germline CDR1 is ENHRY and CDR2 is SYGVKD. The CDR3 DNA is TGTGCCATCAGTGAGTCCCAGGGAGGTGGCTACACCTTC. It is translated as CAISESQGGGYTF.

This clonotype has more than one count but fewer than ten. The chain is built from TRBV27 and TRBJ2-1; TRBD2 matches 7 bases. This CDR3 has 13 residues. Losses at the gene ends were 4 bases for V and 9 bases for J; bases not matched to a gene: 6. CDR1 is MNHEY, CDR2 SMNVEV, per germline (reference sequence). CDR3 region: CASSSTSWGEQFF. As DNA, the CDR3 is TGTGCCAGCAGTTCGACTAGCTGGGGTGAGCAGTTCTTC.

V usage is TRBV5-1 and J usage is TRBJ2-7; TRBD1 matches 7 bases. This CDR3 is built from 16 residues. V was clipped by 1 base and J by 3 bases; unmatched bases: 10. CDR1 SGHRS and CDR2 YFSETQ come from the germline V gene. CDR3 sequence: CASSLRSTGAIYEQYF. DNA for the CDR3: TGCGCCAGCAGCTTGCGTTCTACAGGGGCGATCTACGAGCAGTACTTC.

This clonotype occurred a few times. The J gene is TRBJ1-1, the V gene TRBV25-1; D perhaps matches TRBD1 (5 bases). Germline values: CDR1 MGHDK, CDR2 SYGVNS. V was trimmed by 4 bases and J by 0 bases, leaving 12 bases between them. The CDR3 length is 15 residues. The CDR3 DNA is TGTGCCAGCAGTGCAAGGGGTTGGTTGAACACTGAAGCTTTCTTT. This codes for CASSARGWLNTEAFF.

There are a few counts of this clonotype. The gene calls are TRBV20-1 and TRBJ1-2, with a tentative D call TRBD1 (6 bases). In germline, CDR1 is DFQATT, CDR2 SNEGSKA (reference sequence). CDR3 length equals 12 residues. V lost 2 bases, J lost 6 bases, and 10 bases lay in between. CDR3 nucleotides: TGCAGTGCTAGATACAGGGTTGATGGCTACACCTTC. The encoded protein is CSARYRVDGYTF.

This clonotype has a count of ten or more. This rearrangement joins TRBV29-1 to TRBJ2-1; D is undetermined. This CDR3 is built from 14 residues. Germline lookup yields CDR1 SQVTM and CDR2 ANQGSEA. Trimming took 3 bases from V and 4 from J, leaving 13 bases between them. The CDR3 DNA reads TGCAGCGTTGACGATTATTACCAGTACAATGAGCAGTTCTTC. This gives the protein CSVDDYYQYNEQFF.

This clonotype has ten or more counts. The rearrangement uses TRBV12-3 or TRBV12-4 and TRBJ2-7, with 8 bases that match TRBD2. V trimming: 3 bases; J trimming: 6 bases; junction bases outside the gene matches: 16. The length of the CDR3 is 17 residues. The CDR3, as DNA: TGTGCCAGCAGTTTTTCTCCTCTGAGCGGGAGTTTTACCGAGCAGTACTTC. Its protein product is CASSFSPLSGSFTEQYF.

The sample holds many counts of this clonotype. V gene TRBV5-1 combines with J gene TRBJ2-1, with unresolved D. The CDR3 has 14 amino acids. The germline V gene encodes CDR1 SGHRS and CDR2 YFSETQ. Trimming shortened V by 1 base and J by 2 bases, and 7 bases separated the two germline ends. The CDR3 reads CASSLTVTYNEQFF. The DNA for the CDR3 is TGCGCCAGCAGCTTGACGGTTACCTACAATGAGCAGTTCTTC. Combining the CDR3 with reference TRBV5-1 and TRBJ2-1 gives the whole variable domain KAGVTQTPRYLIKTRGQQVTLSCSPISGHRSVSWYQQTPGQGLQFLFEYFSETQRNKGNFPGRFSGRQFSNSRSEMNVSTLELGDSALYLCASSLTVTYNEQFFGPGTRLTVL.

The table lists this clonotype with many counts. The chain joins TRBV5-1 to TRBJ2-3; 8 positions match TRBD1. Trimming cost V 0 bases and J 2 bases; bases outside gene matches: 11. The germline gives CDR1 SGHRS, CDR2 YFSETQ. The CDR3 consists of 18 residues. CDR3 region: CASSLDPRRGPHTDTQYF. The CDR3 region has the DNA TGCGCCAGCAGCTTGGACCCCCGCAGGGGGCCACACACAGATACGCAGTATTTT.

The chain combines TRBV20-1 with TRBJ1-1; 7 bases match TRBD1. Losses at the gene ends were 5 bases for V and 0 bases for J; bases not matched to a gene: 6. The CDR3 length is 14 residues. CDR1 and CDR2 (germline): DFQATT, SNEGSKA (reference sequence). CDR3 loop: CSAPRTGLNTEAFF. CDR3 DNA: TGCAGTGCTCCCCGGACAGGTCTGAACACTGAAGCTTTCTTT.

This clonotype was counted only a few times. V gene TRBV20-1 combines with J gene TRBJ2-7; D possibly matches TRBD1 or TRBD2 (5 bases each). Germline lookup yields CDR1 DFQATT and CDR2 SNEGSKA (reference sequence). The CDR3 runs to 14 residues. Trimming pared 3 bases from V and 0 bases from J, leaving 12 bases between. CDR3 DNA: TGCAGTGCTAGCCGGGACGCCCACTCCTACGAGCAGTACTTC. Residues: CSASRDAHSYEQYF.

This clonotype was counted a few times. The chain joins TRBV6-2 or TRBV6-3 to TRBJ2-5; TRBD1 is a possible D gene (6 bases). The CDR3 has 15 amino acids. Trimming took off 6 bases at V and 3 bases at J, with 17 bases between the two ends. The germline gives CDR1 MNHEY, CDR2 SVGEGT. CDR3 in DNA: TGTGCCAGCAGCCTTCTTCTGGACAGCAAAGAGACCCAGTACTTC. Translated: CASSLLLDSKETQYF.